These T cell receptor beta chains were read from a single sample in a study of molecular identifiers for immune sequencing clone quantification. Each CDR3 protein gets one entry after TCRdb re-called the PCR reads with MiXCR. There are about 640,000 distinct CDR3 sequences in the sample; around 20% occur only once, and roughly 0.9% lies in the top ten. The sample comprised naive CD8+ T cells from blood, with Jurkat cell RNA spiked in. The receptors here all came from a human donor in good health. Some libraries in this study had Jurkat cell RNA spiked in. Both conserved end residues are part of each CDR3. D genes are given only for firm matches. Clone size appears in some rows only: once, few, many, or a class for an expanded clone.

clone size | J gene | D gene | V gene | CDR3 protein | CDR3 DNA
. | TRBJ2-7 | . | TRBV9 | CASSVAGAAYEQYF | TGTGCCAGCAGCGTAGCGGGAGCCGCCTACGAGCAGTACTTC
many | TRBJ1-1 | . | TRBV6-2/TRBV6-3 | CASSLGILGWTEAFF | TGTGCCAGCAGTTTGGGTATTTTGGGATGGACTGAAGCTTTCTTT
few | TRBJ2-1 | TRBD2 | TRBV7-9 | CASAGVFSYNEQFF | TGTGCCAGCGCGGGAGTGTTTTCCTACAATGAGCAGTTCTTC
many | TRBJ1-2 | . | TRBV7-8 | CASYTGSRGYTF | TGTGCCAGCTATACCGGCAGTAGAGGCTACACCTTC
. | TRBJ2-1 | . | TRBV4-1 | CASSPLPNRSYNEQFF | TGCGCCAGCAGCCCCCTACCTAACCGCTCCTACAATGAGCAGTTCTTC
. | TRBJ2-5 | TRBD2 | TRBV4-1 | CASSGQGTSGRHGETQYF | TGCGCCAGCAGCGGACAGGGGACTAGCGGGAGGCATGGAGAGACCCAGTACTTC
. | TRBJ2-1 | . | TRBV6-2/TRBV6-3 | CASRTPGYEQFF | TGTGCCAGCAGAACCCCAGGGTATGAGCAGTTCTTC
many | TRBJ2-6 | . | TRBV7-9 | CASVQGAGGANVLTF | TGTGCCAGCGTACAGGGCGCTGGGGGGGCCAACGTCCTGACTTTC
. | TRBJ1-1 | . | TRBV7-8 | CAGRAGAARSVEAFF | TGTGCCGGCCGGGCAGGGGCCGCACGGTCGGTTGAAGCTTTCTTT
. | TRBJ2-7 | . | TRBV4-1 | CASSQVLGGYHEQHF | TGCGCCAGCAGCCAAGTCCTCGGGGGATACCACGAGCAGCACTTC
. | TRBJ2-1 | . | TRBV5-1 | CASSFTPQGIDYSYNEQFF | TGCGCCAGCAGCTTCACCCCTCAGGGAATAGATTACTCCTACAATGAGCAGTTCTTC
. | TRBJ1-2 | . | TRBV3-1 | CASSQEAGDYGYTF | TGTGCCAGCAGCCAAGAAGCAGGGGACTATGGCTACACCTTC
many | TRBJ2-7 | TRBD2 | TRBV28 | CASSFRGGLAGGGEQYF | TGTGCCAGCAGTTTTAGGGGGGGACTAGCGGGAGGAGGAGAGCAGTACTTC
. | TRBJ2-7 | . | TRBV19 | CASSIIYGLSYEQYF | TGTGCCAGTAGTATAATTTACGGGCTTAGCTACGAGCAGTACTTC
many | TRBJ2-2 | . | TRBV9 | CASSVASGDTGELFF | TGTGCCAGCAGCGTAGCTTCCGGGGATACCGGGGAGCTGTTTTTT
many | TRBJ2-5 | TRBD1 | TRBV9 | CASSGTGPETQYF | TGTGCCAGCAGCGGGACAGGGCCGGAGACCCAGTACTTC
many | TRBJ2-3 | . | TRBV4-1 | CASSQGPGRPKIGTSTDTQYF | TGCGCCAGCAGCCAAGGCCCCGGTCGACCTAAAATCGGGACCAGCACAGATACGCAGTATTTT
. | TRBJ2-1 | . | TRBV6-5 | CASRPGDNEQFF | TGTGCCAGCAGACCGGGGGACAATGAGCAGTTCTTC
. | TRBJ1-1 | . | TRBV12-3/TRBV12-4 | CASSSLTAGAFF | TGTGCCAGCAGTTCCCTGACAGCGGGAGCTTTCTTT
many | TRBJ1-1 | . | TRBV6-5 | CASLAGVNTEAFF | TGTGCCAGCCTCGCCGGTGTGAACACTGAAGCTTTCTTT
. | TRBJ1-6 | TRBD1 | TRBV7-9 | CASRPDRDNSPLHF | TGTGCCAGCAGGCCGGACAGGGATAATTCACCCCTCCACTTT
many | TRBJ2-2 | . | TRBV19 | CASTPGNGELFF | TGTGCCAGTACCCCAGGCAACGGGGAGCTGTTTTTT
few | TRBJ2-3 | TRBD2 | TRBV6-1 | CASSEAVGRGTDTQYF | TGTGCCAGCAGTGAAGCTGTGGGGAGGGGTACAGATACGCAGTATTTT
. | TRBJ1-2 | TRBD1 | TRBV16 | CASSHFAGQGNYGYTF | TGTGCCAGCAGCCACTTCGCGGGACAGGGTAACTATGGCTACACCTTC
many | TRBJ2-2 | TRBD1 | TRBV4-3 | CASSQDRGQGGTGELFF | TGCGCCAGCAGCCAAGATCGGGGACAGGGTGGCACCGGGGAGCTGTTTTTT
few | TRBJ2-5 | TRBD2 | TRBV20-1 | CSARDLLAGGGVTQYF | TGCAGTGCTAGAGATTTACTAGCGGGGGGAGGAGTGACCCAGTACTTC
many | TRBJ2-1 | . | TRBV30 | CAWSVQGGEQFF | TGTGCCTGGAGTGTACAAGGAGGCGAGCAGTTCTTC
many | TRBJ1-5 | TRBD1 | TRBV28 | CASSDSGTGGQPQHF | TGTGCCAGCAGTGACTCCGGGACAGGCGGTCAGCCCCAGCATTTT
few | TRBJ2-3 | . | TRBV27 | CASSFETDTQYF | TGTGCCAGCAGTTTTGAGACAGATACGCAGTATTTT
many | TRBJ2-3 | . | TRBV27 | CASMMGVGTDTQYF | TGTGCCAGCATGATGGGAGTAGGCACAGATACGCAGTATTTT
few | TRBJ1-1 | . | TRBV19 | CASSIWGNTEAFF | TGTGCCAGTAGTATCTGGGGAAACACTGAAGCTTTCTTT
many | TRBJ2-7 | . | TRBV5-6 | CASSQDDRFYEQYF | TGTGCCAGCAGCCAAGACGACAGATTCTACGAGCAGTACTTC
many | TRBJ1-1 | . | TRBV4-1 | CASSLEGQRTEAFF | TGCGCCAGCAGCCTTGAGGGACAAAGAACTGAAGCTTTCTTT
. | TRBJ2-1 | TRBD1 | TRBV27 | CASSPIGTGVNEQFF | TGTGCCAGCAGTCCTATAGGGACAGGGGTCAATGAGCAGTTCTTC
many | TRBJ2-7 | . | TRBV28 | CATWGGGPYEQYF | TGTGCCACCTGGGGAGGGGGTCCCTACGAGCAGTACTTC
many | TRBJ1-1 | . | TRBV6-1 | CASSPRTMGMNTEAFF | TGTGCCAGCAGTCCCCGGACCATGGGGATGAACACTGAAGCTTTCTTT